This paragraph reports one TCR beta chain. Looked up from germline, CDR1 is LNHDA and CDR2 is SQIVND (reference sequence). The CDR3 has 16 residues. V lost 5 bases and J lost 0, with 11 bases in between. The data are from a study of cytomegalovirus exposure and HLA in healthy donors. 13 Jbeta primers and 60 Vbeta primers were used for the PCR. Using immunoSEQ multiplex PCR, the repertoire was profiled, and TCRdb retains in-frame clones only, with some absent. The table shows 100,000 to 150,000 clones, with approximately 71% occurring only once. The sample comprised PBMCs. The receptor comes from a woman aged 50 to 65 in good health and CMV-seronegative. The gene calls are TRBV19 and TRBJ2-6; no clear D. In nucleotides, the CDR3 is TGTGCCAGTAGTCAGGAAATAAGCTCTGGGGCCAACGTCCTGACTTTC. This encodes CASSQEISSGANVLTF.